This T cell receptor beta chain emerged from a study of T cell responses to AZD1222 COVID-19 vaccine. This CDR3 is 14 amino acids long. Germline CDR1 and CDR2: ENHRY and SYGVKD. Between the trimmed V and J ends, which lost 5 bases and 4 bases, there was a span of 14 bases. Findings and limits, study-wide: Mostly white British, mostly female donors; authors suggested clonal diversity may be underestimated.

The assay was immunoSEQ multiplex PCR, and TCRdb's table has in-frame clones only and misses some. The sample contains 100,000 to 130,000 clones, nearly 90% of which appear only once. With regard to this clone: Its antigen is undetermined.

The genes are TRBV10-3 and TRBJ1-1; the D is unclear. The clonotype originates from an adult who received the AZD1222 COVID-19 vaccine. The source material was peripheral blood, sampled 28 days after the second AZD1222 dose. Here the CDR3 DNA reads TGTGCCATCAGTTGGACTGAGCGTAGCACTGAAGCTTTCTTT. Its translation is CAISWTERSTEAFF.